What follows is one TCR beta chain and its context. This sample stems from a study of T-cell memory formation after mild COVID-19. TCRdb re-called the 5' RACE reads with MiXCR, one entry per CDR3 protein. Of 250,000 to 350,000 distinct CDR3 sequences listed, about a sixth are singletons. This CDR3 has 15 amino acids. CDR1 and CDR2 (germline): SGHTA, FQGNSA. V gave up 6 bases and J gave up 0 bases, with 12 bases separating them. Specimen: PBMCs or a T cell subset sorted from them (not recorded which). The clonotype was recovered from a man aged 18 to 35 who had mild COVID-19 (a few samples of this study predate the infection). Cell type and time point are not known. The chain has TRBV7-2 and TRBJ1-3; D might be TRBD1 (6 bases). The CDR3 sequence: CASSLTGSSGNTIYF. As DNA, the CDR3 is TGTGCCAGCAGTCTTACAGGGAGCTCTGGAAACACCATATATTTT. The complete variable domain, with remaining parts taken from reference TRBV7-2 and TRBJ1-3, reads GAGVSQSPSNKVTEKGKDVELRCDPISGHTALYWYRQSLGQGLEFLIYFQGNSAPDKSGLPSDRFSAERTGGSVSTLTIQRTQQEDSAVYLCASSLTGSSGNTIYFGEGSWLTVV.